What follows are 21 T cell receptor beta chains derived from one specimen sequenced in a study of naive and memory T cell subsets. An equimolar mix of two oligonucleotides served as the beta constant-region primer for TRBC1 and TRBC2. Nested alpha and beta constant-region primers with the SP2 primer drove four PCR rounds on ligated cDNA. One entry per CDR3 protein results from TCRdb running MiXCR on the UMI-ligation and nested PCR reads. The sample includes over 100,000 distinct CDR3 sequences, around a third of them seen just once. The sample consisted of central memory CD4+ T cells from blood. These receptors all come from a human donor in good health.

This clonotype was counted between two and nine times. This chain joins TRBV20-1 and TRBJ1-2; D gene ambiguous. This CDR3 has 13 amino acids. Germline V gene data show CDR1 as DFQATT and CDR2 as SNEGSKA (reference sequence). Trimming stripped 6 bases from V and 8 bases from J, with 19 bases between. CDR3 DNA sequence: TGCAGTGCAGACGGGTCCCCCTGGGGAGGCTACACCTTC. Protein sequence: CSADGSPWGGYTF.

Many counts were recorded for this clonotype. The chain couples TRBV20-1 to TRBJ2-1; 14 nucleotides agree with TRBD2. This CDR3 contains 15 residues. V lost 3 bases, J lost 13 bases, and 11 bases stayed unmatched. CDR1 DFQATT and CDR2 SNEGSKA come from the germline V gene (reference sequence). The CDR3 protein is CSASGGLAGERVQFF. CDR3 in DNA: TGCAGTGCTAGTGGGGGACTAGCGGGAGAAAGGGTACAGTTCTTC.

The count of this clonotype is one. V gene TRBV29-1 combines with J gene TRBJ2-3; tentatively, D is TRBD2 (6 bases). V lost 1 base and J 2 bases, leaving 13 bases between the germline ends. This CDR3 spans 15 amino acids. Germline V lookup: CDR1 SQVTM, CDR2 ANQGSEA. CDR3 sequence reads: CSVEGGGIPTDTQYF. For the CDR3, the DNA is TGCAGCGTTGAAGGAGGAGGGATCCCCACAGATACGCAGTATTTT.

This chain connects TRBV20-1 to TRBJ1-2; D unclear. CDR1 is DFQATT and CDR2 is SNEGSKA in the germline V gene (reference sequence). The CDR3 totals 11 residues. The V and J ends lost 4 bases and 4 bases respectively, with 7 bases between them. In DNA, the CDR3 is TGCAGTGCTATCATTAGCTATGGCTACACCTTC. This translates into CSAIISYGYTF.

This clonotype was recorded a few times. This chain joins TRBV19 and TRBJ2-1; 14 bases agree with TRBD2. Germline CDR1 and CDR2: LNHDA and SQIVND (reference sequence). J gave up 9 bases and V 3 bases, and 4 bases lay outside the gene matches. This CDR3 contains 15 residues. The CDR3 here is CASSMTSGRVREQFF. The CDR3 bases are TGTGCCAGTAGTATGACTAGCGGGAGGGTTCGTGAGCAGTTCTTC. The variable domain in full, with the rest retrieved from reference TRBV19 and TRBJ2-1, is DGGITQSPKYLFRKEGQNVTLSCEQNLNHDAMYWYRQDPGQGLRLIYYSQIVNDFQKGDIAEGYSVSREKKESFPLTVTSAQKNPTAFYLCASSMTSGRVREQFFGPGTRLTVL.

The chain links TRBV5-1 to TRBJ1-6; 7 bases fit TRBD1. Trimming cost V 4 bases and J 8 bases; bases outside gene matches: 6. Germline values: CDR1 SGHRS, CDR2 YFSETQ. The CDR3 covers 14 residues. CDR3 sequence reads: CASSVGGADSPLHF. The CDR3 nucleotides read TGCGCCAGCAGCGTAGGGGGCGCGGATTCACCCCTCCACTTT.

This clonotype was seen a handful of times. The chain has TRBV5-1 and TRBJ2-3; D is unresolved. The V end lost 8 bases, the J end lost 4 bases, and 14 bases lay between the germline ends. The CDR3 consists of 13 residues. Germline assignment: CDR1 SGHRS and CDR2 YFSETQ. For the CDR3, the DNA is TGCGCCAGTTCGGACCCCCCTCCAGATACGCAGTATTTT. Translated, it gives CASSDPPPDTQYF.

The chain links TRBV20-1 to TRBJ1-6; D call uncertain. Trimming stripped 0 bases from V and 0 bases from J, with 6 bases between. Germline loops: CDR1 DFQATT, CDR2 SNEGSKA (reference sequence). There are 15 residues in the CDR3. The CDR3 spells CSARDGNSYNSPLHF. DNA for the CDR3: TGCAGTGCTAGAGATGGGAACTCCTATAATTCACCCCTCCACTTT.

The CDR3 here is CASRLTAGNSPLHF. The CDR3 DNA follows: TGTGCCAGCAGACTCACCGCTGGAAATTCACCCCTCCACTTT. This chain joins TRBV28 and TRBJ1-6; no definite D call. Deletions cut 6 bases from V and 7 bases from J, with 13 bases between. The germline CDR1 and CDR2 sequences are MDHEN and SYDVKM. This CDR3 has 14 amino acids.

This clonotype was seen a few times. The chain combines TRBV12-3 or TRBV12-4 with TRBJ1-5; 7 bases map to TRBD1. The CDR3 is 14 amino acids. With V trimmed by 6 bases and J by 3 bases, 5 bases remained unmatched. In DNA, the CDR3 is TGTGCCAGCAGCCTGGGACAGATCAATCAGCCCCAGCATTTT. Protein sequence: CASSLGQINQPQHF.

J is TRBJ2-1 and V is TRBV29-1; 7 bases fit TRBD2. This CDR3 comprises 14 residues. Per germline, CDR1 SQVTM and CDR2 ANQGSEA. V shed 7 bases, J shed 2 bases, and the junction held 8 bases outside the gene matches. This CDR3 is CSAKAGSAYNEQFF. The CDR3 bases are TGCAGCGCTAAAGCGGGGTCGGCCTACAATGAGCAGTTCTTC.

The V and J genes are TRBV27 and TRBJ2-3; D perhaps matches TRBD1 (6 bases). Germline CDR1 and CDR2: MNHEY and SMNVEV (reference sequence). This CDR3 is built from 14 residues. The ends were cut back, 1 base at V and 4 bases at J, with 9 bases in the middle. CDR3 amino acids: CASSLFRGADTQYF. The CDR3 bases are TGTGCCAGCAGTTTATTCAGGGGTGCAGATACGCAGTATTTT.

The genes are TRBV29-1 and TRBJ2-5; possible D gene TRBD2, 6 bases. The CDR3 runs 13 residues. Trimming pared 4 bases from V and 6 bases from J, leaving 15 bases between. CDR1 SQVTM and CDR2 ANQGSEA come from the germline V gene. As DNA, the CDR3 is TGCAGCGTTGTGACCGGGACTGGTAAGACCCAGTACTTC. Residues: CSVVTGTGKTQYF.

The sample holds many counts of this clonotype. The chain has TRBV29-1 and TRBJ2-5; perhaps D is TRBD1 or TRBD2 (5 bases each). CDR3 length: 11 residues. V lost 4 bases and J lost 4, with 7 bases in between. CDR1 is SQVTM and CDR2 is ANQGSEA in the germline V gene. For the CDR3, the DNA is TGCAGCGTTGGGGACGCAGAGACCCAGTACTTC. Its protein is CSVGDAETQYF.

This clonotype has only a few counts. This chain connects TRBV5-1 to TRBJ2-1; D might be TRBD1 (6 bases). This CDR3 spans 15 amino acids. V lost 0 bases and J 2 bases, leaving 9 bases between the germline ends. Germline V CDR1 and CDR2: SGHRS, YFSETQ. CDR3 protein: CASSLGDTTYNEQFF. DNA for the CDR3: TGCGCCAGCAGCTTGGGGGACACCACCTACAATGAGCAGTTCTTC.

The chain employs TRBV20-1 and TRBJ2-7, with TRBD2 matching 7 bases. CDR1 DFQATT and CDR2 SNEGSKA come from the germline V gene (reference sequence). The V and J ends lost 2 bases and 3 bases, in that order; junction bases with no gene match: 10. This CDR3 region has 15 residues. CDR3 amino acids: CSARSGATSLYEQYF. DNA of the CDR3: TGCAGTGCTAGAAGCGGGGCTACCTCCCTCTACGAGCAGTACTTC.

This clonotype appeared a few times. The chain uses TRBV29-1 and TRBJ2-7, with D tentatively TRBD2 (5 bases). The CDR3 is made up of 15 amino acids. Trimming left V 5 bases short and J 0 bases short, with 17 bases between. Germline values: CDR1 SQVTM, CDR2 ANQGSEA. CDR3 amino acids: CSVTGGDHSSYEQYF. The CDR3 nucleotides read TGCAGCGTTACTGGAGGAGACCACAGCTCCTACGAGCAGTACTTC.

A few counts support this clonotype. The genes are TRBV12-3 or TRBV12-4 and TRBJ2-3; 11 positions match TRBD2. This CDR3 is 15 amino acids long. V trimming: 5 bases; J trimming: 3 bases; junction bases outside the gene matches: 4. In DNA, the CDR3 is TGTGCCAGCAGTCAGACTAGCGGGAAAACAGATACGCAGTATTTT. Protein product: CASSQTSGKTDTQYF.

This chain uses TRBV4-1 with TRBJ2-7, with 8 bases matching TRBD2. V gave up 1 base and J gave up 4 bases; unmatched junction bases: 9. This CDR3 has 16 residues. Germline lookup yields CDR1 MGHRA and CDR2 YSYEKL. This CDR3 is CASSQVNPGGMYEQYF. The CDR3 DNA reads as TGCGCCAGCAGCCAAGTTAATCCGGGGGGGATGTACGAGCAGTACTTC.

The V gene is TRBV9, the J gene TRBJ2-7; D possibly corresponds to TRBD1 (5 bases). This CDR3 contains 13 residues. Deletions cut 3 bases from V and 5 bases from J, with 12 bases between. Germline assignment: CDR1 SGDLS and CDR2 YYNGEE. For the CDR3, the DNA is TGTGCCAGCAGCGCTCAGGGTTGGGACGAGCAGTACTTC. The encoded protein is CASSAQGWDEQYF.

The chain recombines TRBV30 with TRBJ2-1; D unresolved. Between the trimmed V and J ends, which lost 5 bases and 7 bases, there was a span of 12 bases. Germline-derived CDR1 and CDR2 are GTSNPN and SVGIG (reference sequence). This CDR3 has 12 residues. For the CDR3, the DNA is TGTGCCTGGGGGTATCGTCCGAATGAGCAGTTCTTC. This encodes CAWGYRPNEQFF.